What follows describes a single T cell receptor (beta chain). These data originate in a study of T cell changes during pregnancy in multiple sclerosis. The method was immunoSEQ multiplex PCR; TCRdb's version includes in-frame clones alone and lacks a portion of them. The sample contains under 85,000 clones, approximately 94% of which appear only once. This CDR3 spans 14 amino acids. Germline values: CDR1 MNHEY, CDR2 SVGAGI. V lost 7 bases and J lost 6, with 13 bases in between. This clonotype was obtained from a female donor with multiple sclerosis, enrolled in a pregnancy study. The sequencing used CD4+ T cells from peripheral blood mononuclear cells, collected before pregnancy. The chain recombines TRBV6-5 with TRBJ1-6, with a tentative D call TRBD1 (5 bases). The CDR3 reads CASKPDGGNSPLHF. DNA of the CDR3: TGTGCCAGCAAACCCGACGGGGGTAATTCACCCCTCCACTTT.